The entry below gives a single T cell receptor beta chain sequence along with its context. This clonotype was counted only a few times. Which antigen it targets is not known. Base qualities are not at hand, and no much larger clone is one base apart. Library prep was done by 5' RACE. The data were produced on a NextSeq 500. To correct for sequencing error and PCR bias, the TCR library protocol tagged individual cDNA molecules with unique molecular identifiers. Sequencing covered both TCR alpha and beta chains, and within each sample the abundances of alpha and beta sequences were tightly co-correlated. The authors' pipeline ran thus. Decombinator V4 was used to annotate the V gene, J gene and CDR3 of the TCR sequences. Expanded TCRs were defined as changing significantly between any two time points under a Poisson model with p below 0.0001. Abundances of TCRs were expressed as counts per million after normalisation to the total number of TCRs sequenced in each sample. VDJdb, accessed 1 November 2021, was searched for CMV, EBV and SARS-CoV-2 annotated TCRs, excluding TCRs annotated for multiple antigens. The public reads were reanalyzed by TCRdb: fastp trimming at Q25, MiXCR alignment, in-frame beta chains only. Merged by CDR3 protein, the rows form single entries marked with the most common genes and DNA. These V and J calls are TCRdb output, not the study's own analysis. Within this sample are more than 45,000 distinct CDR3 sequences, with 7% to 8% of them counted one time only. Of the sample, 3% to 4% falls within the top ten clones.

This sample is drawn from a study of early T cells in non-severe SARS-CoV-2 infection (dated by TCRdb to about 2021). With respect to the entire study: Because TCR sequencing relied on bulk RNA taken from unsorted whole blood, pairing of alpha and beta chains was not possible.

The study was a case-control design nested within a healthcare worker cohort in London, UK, with weekly nasopharyngeal swab PCR tests and blood sampling. Healthcare workers were enrolled in the week of the UK lockdown, from 23 to 31 March 2020, and were followed every week for up to roughly 15 weeks. Results the study describes overall, beyond this receptor: VDJdb matching was skewed toward anti-spike CD8 responses and likely underestimated virus-specific expansions, missing private and CD4 specificities.

The material sequenced was whole blood. The origin of this receptor is an adult who was a healthcare worker with PCR-confirmed SARS-CoV-2 infection or an uninfected control (not recorded which).

The CDR3 protein is CASSLGHKETQYF. The DNA is TGTGCCAGCAGCTTAGGACACAAAGAGACCCAGTACTTC. The rearrangement joined TRBV5-8 to TRBJ2-5, with TRBD1 perhaps the D gene, on 5 matching bases. Inclusive of the bounding cysteine and phenylalanine, the CDR3 is 13 residues long. CDR3 DNA is the only sequence kept; it has 39 bases, read in frame from the first base. The junction shows trimming of 2 bases on V and 3 bases on J, plus 8 bases between the germline ends. The germline V gene supplies CDR1 SGHTS and CDR2 YDEGEE.